This T cell receptor beta chain was identified in a study of blood T cell repertoires in COVID-19 (dated by TCRdb to about 2020). Describing the broader study: The collaborator samples originated in the United States, Italy and Spain and spanned the acute and convalescent phases of COVID-19. HLA class I and class II types, where available, came from metadata supplied by the sample provider rather than from assay-based typing. The material from the prospective study consisted of cDNA or gDNA derived from T cells, B-cell-depleted T cells, or PBMCs. The samples were drawn from two sources: the first 160 participants of the ongoing ImmuneRACE study, and about 1,300 subjects contributed by 6 global collaborators. The repertoires were released in a freely available public database meant as a resource for research on the immune response to SARS-CoV-2. Deeply sampled blood TCRbeta repertoires from subjects exposed to, actively infected with, or recovered from COVID-19 were included in the dataset. A de-identified subject ID, COVID-19 status, age in years and sex were almost always included in the sample metadata. The study at large found these results: Clinical and demographic metadata were provided uncurated, with the amount varying by source and participant.

Taken from cysteine to phenylalanine, the CDR3 has 18 residues. The DNA shown is the 54-base CDR3, in frame from base 1. The V and J ends are trimmed by 0 bases and 4 bases, leaving 21 bases between them. Based on the germline V gene, the CDR1 and CDR2 sequences are MGHRA and YSYEKL. Each collaborating institution followed its own protocols to collect whole blood in K2EDTA tubes. For TCRbeta analysis, collaborators shipped samples in one of three forms: frozen whole blood, isolated PBMCs, or DNA extracted from either of those sample types. Regarding this clone: The target of this receptor is not known. Within one base of it there is no much larger clone, and no base qualities were kept.

The immunoSEQ Assay, a bias-controlled multiplex PCR, was used to amplify TCRbeta CDR3 regions from genomic DNA. The authors' analysis ran thus. The number of nucleated cells in each sample was estimated by amplification of reference gene primers within the assay. To quantify the absolute abundance of each unique TCRbeta CDR3 rearrangement, sequence reads were collapsed and filtered. Productive Simpson clonality was computed per sample as the square root of Simpson's diversity index over productive rearrangements. TCRdb took this table from immuneACCESS and kept in-frame rearrangements with V and J called. Such tables lack part of the clones; where checked against another copy, unresolved V genes explain under half of the gap, and the rest is unexplained. V and J calls and clone size are those listed in that table; D and trimming were worked out from the DNA. The sample has roughly 150,000 clones on record, roughly 84% of them singletons. Roughly 6.8% of the sample is in the top ten clones.

Sequenced sample: peripheral blood. The chain was built from TRBV4-1 and TRBJ1-2; tentative D gene TRBD1, with 6 bases matching. The origin of this receptor is a woman between 50 and 59 years old in a cohort sampled during active or convalescent COVID-19. The CDR3: CASSQDKGRGGAGYGYTF. The nucleotides are TGCGCCAGCAGCCAAGATAAGGGTCGGGGGGGCGCCGGCTATGGCTACACCTTC.